The 7 T cell receptor beta chains given below trace back to one sample, sequenced in a study of blood T cell repertoires in COVID-19. Profiled with immunoSEQ multiplex PCR; TCRdb holds only in-frame clones, not every one. The sample yields 98,000 or so clones, about three quarters seen once. The specimen was peripheral blood. These receptors were collected from a middle-aged woman with acute or convalescent COVID-19.

This clone was found once. The chain carries TRBV18 and TRBJ1-2; TRBD1 is a possible D gene (6 bases). Looked up from germline, CDR1 is KGHSH and CDR2 is LQKENI. Between the trimmed V and J ends, which lost 5 bases and 4 bases, there was a span of 14 bases. The CDR3 is 14 residues long. CDR3 sequence (DNA): TGTGCCAGCTCAGAAGACAGGAGGAGCTATGGCTACACCTTC. It codes for CASSEDRRSYGYTF.

The genes are TRBV25-1 and TRBJ2-2; 7 bases agree with TRBD2. The V gene's germline CDR1 is MGHDK and CDR2 SYGVNS. V lost 6 bases and J lost 0; bases outside the gene matches: 1. CDR3 length equals 14 residues. CDR3: CASRAGSNTGELFF. The DNA for the CDR3 is TGTGCCAGCAGAGCGGGGTCGAACACCGGGGAGCTGTTTTTT.

The CDR3 region is CSASETRPGEETQYF. The CDR3 DNA reads as TGCAGTGCTAGTGAGACACGACCCGGTGAAGAGACCCAGTACTTC. The chain uses TRBV20-1 and TRBJ2-5; no clear D. The CDR3 consists of 15 residues. V gave up 3 bases and J gave up 3 bases, with 17 bases separating them. CDR1 is DFQATT, CDR2 SNEGSKA, per germline (reference sequence).

CDR3 amino acids: CATSKGRANTGELFF. CDR3 DNA: TGTGCCACCAGCAAGGGCAGGGCGAACACCGGGGAGCTGTTTTTT. V and J are TRBV15 and TRBJ2-2, with a tentative D call TRBD1 (5 bases). Germline loops: CDR1 LNHNV, CDR2 YYDKDF (reference sequence). V was pared by 4 bases and J by 0 bases, with 9 bases between. The CDR3 has 15 amino acids. Complete variable domain (other parts from reference TRBV15 and TRBJ2-2): DAMVIQNPRYQVTQFGKPVTLSCSQTLNHNVMYWYQQKSSQAPKLLFHYYDKDFNNEADTPDNFQSRRPNTSFCFLDIRSPGLGDTAMYLCATSKGRANTGELFFGEGSRLTVL.

Only one count was recorded for this clone. The chain combines TRBV10-3 with TRBJ1-1, with 8 bases lining up with TRBD1. Per germline, CDR1 ENHRY and CDR2 SYGVKD. The CDR3 runs to 14 residues. After removal of 6 bases from V and 1 base from J, the junction contained 4 bases not matched to a gene. This chain's CDR3 is CAIRVTGENTEAFF. DNA for the CDR3: TGTGCCATCAGGGTGACAGGGGAGAACACTGAAGCTTTCTTT.

The V call is TRBV4-3, the J call TRBJ1-4; TRBD1 is a possible D gene (5 bases). This CDR3 is 16 amino acids long. With 1 base removed from V and 4 bases from J, the gap between germline ends came to 13 bases. Germline V lookup: CDR1 LGHNA, CDR2 YSLEER. The CDR3 is CASSQVTGGDNEKLFF. The DNA for the CDR3 is TGCGCCAGCAGCCAAGTCACCGGGGGGGATAATGAAAAACTGTTTTTT.

The chain joins TRBV4-3 to TRBJ2-3, with a tentative D call TRBD2 (5 bases). With 4 bases removed from V and 7 bases from J, the gap between germline ends came to 12 bases. Germline V lookup: CDR1 LGHNA, CDR2 YSLEER. The CDR3 loop spans 13 amino acids. The CDR3 sequence: CASSPFRGNTQYF. CDR3 DNA: TGCGCCAGCAGCCCTTTTCGGGGAAATACGCAGTATTTT.